The following is a T cell receptor (beta chain) sequence with its context. This CDR3 comprises 15 residues. Germline V gene lookup returns CDR1 SGHAT and CDR2 FQDESV (reference sequence). The germline V and J ends were trimmed by 0 bases and 1 base, with 9 bases remaining between them. In the study's own analysis: Amplification from reference gene primers served as the basis for estimated nucleated cell counts. Profiling relied on immunoSEQ multiplex PCR, and the TCRdb table lists in-frame clones only, not all of them. The D gene and trimming were derived from the DNA, and the V and J assignments and clone size from that table. The sample comprises around 150,000 clones, roughly 87% of which are singletons, and less than 4.5% rests with the top ten. The sample belongs to a study of blood T cell repertoires in COVID-19. Study-level background: There were acute and convalescent COVID-19 samples, and they came from the United States, Italy and Spain. T cells, B-cell-depleted T cells, or PBMCs provided the cDNA or gDNA that served as material.

The chain uses TRBV11-1 and TRBJ2-5; maybe TRBD2 (6 bases). This clonotype was sampled from a woman between 55 and 75 years old with active or convalescent COVID-19. The sequencing input was peripheral blood. CDR3 in amino acids: CASSLATGVQETQYF. CDR3 DNA: TGTGCCAGCAGCTTAGCGACGGGGGTCCAAGAGACCCAGTACTTC.